This T cell receptor beta chain was recorded in a study of T cell responses to AZD1222 COVID-19 vaccine. Generated by immunoSEQ multiplex PCR, the TCRdb table keeps only in-frame clones and is missing some. The sample carries approximately 110,000 clones, about nine tenths recorded once. Overall study findings and caveats: Seropositivity was recorded at baseline in only five to seven AZD1222 recipients. Vaccine-related CD4 TCRs covered spike, predominating at 160-218 and 743-854. Close to half of spike-specific TCRs reportedly recognize unmutated variant regions. Donors skewed white British and female; clonal diversity was possibly underestimated.

Per germline, CDR1 LNHDA and CDR2 SQIVND (reference sequence). Trimming took 5 bases from V and 7 from J, leaving 12 bases between them. The CDR3 loop spans 14 amino acids. Remarks on this clone: Its cognate antigen is unknown.

V usage is TRBV19 and J usage is TRBJ1-6; a possible D gene is TRBD1 (6 bases). The sequence derives from an adult in good health. The source was peripheral blood, collected on day 0 of AZD1222 vaccination. CDR3: CASSLFRGNSPLHF. The CDR3 nucleotides are TGTGCCAGTAGTCTCTTCAGGGGAAATTCACCCCTCCACTTT.